This T cell receptor beta chain was recorded in a study of blood T cell repertoires in COVID-19. This table comes from immunoSEQ multiplex PCR, and its TCRdb copy is limited to in-frame clones, with some not included. The repertoire holds tens of thousands of clones, with around 90% as singletons. Unmatched junction bases numbered 4, after V lost 3 bases and J lost 4 bases. In germline, CDR1 is LNHNV, CDR2 YYDKDF (reference sequence). The CDR3 loop spans 16 amino acids. The TCR sequence derives from a man younger than 35 with COVID-19, enrolled during active disease. J is TRBJ2-5 and V is TRBV15; 14 bases align to TRBD2. The sequencing input was peripheral blood. The CDR3 DNA reads TGTGCCACCAGCAGGTTGGGACTAGCGGGAGTAGAGACCCAGTACTTC. Residues: CATSRLGLAGVETQYF.